Following are 14 T cell receptor beta chains from one sample sequenced in a study of CD8 T cells in Susac syndrome. RNA was extracted with the RNeasy kit, and a quantity of roughly 0.45 to 1 ug was reverse transcribed using random hexamers. TCRdb reprocessed the immunoSEQ multiplex PCR reads via MiXCR and lists one record per CDR3 protein. Of 300,000 to 350,000 distinct CDR3 sequences detected, 92% appear once; the ten largest clones hold about 0.07%. Input material: CD4+ T cells from PBMCs. These receptors all stem from a human donor with multiple sclerosis.

The rearrangement uses TRBV7-9 and TRBJ2-7; TRBD2 might be the D (6 bases). This CDR3 has 15 amino acids. Trimming took 4 bases from V and 3 from J, leaving 16 bases between them. The germline CDR1 and CDR2 sequences are SEHNR and FQNEAQ (reference sequence). The CDR3 sequence: CASSSLRRGVYEQYF. CDR3 DNA: TGTGCCAGCAGCTCCCTCCGGCGGGGCGTCTACGAGCAGTACTTC.

The chain couples TRBV3-1 to TRBJ1-1; D unclear. Germline V gene sequence: CDR1 LGHDT, CDR2 YNNKEL (reference sequence). V was cut by 4 bases and J by 5 bases, with 17 bases left in between. CDR3 length equals 15 residues. DNA of the CDR3: TGTGCCAGCAGCCCGGGCCACGGGATTTGGACTGAAGCTTTCTTT. Its protein is CASSPGHGIWTEAFF.

The rearrangement joins TRBV11-2 to TRBJ2-7; 7 bases agree with TRBD1. The V gene's germline CDR1 is SGHAT and CDR2 FQNNGV. CDR3 length: 14 residues. V lost 4 bases and J lost 2; bases outside the gene matches: 5. The CDR3 nucleotides are TGTGCCAGCAGCTACAACAGGGGCCCCTACGAGCAGTACTTC. Amino acids: CASSYNRGPYEQYF.

This chain connects TRBV4-1 to TRBJ2-3; D is perhaps TRBD1 (5 bases). The V and J ends lost 1 base and 4 bases respectively, with 9 bases between them. The CDR3 spans 14 residues. Germline-derived CDR1 and CDR2 are MGHRA and YSYEKL. DNA for the CDR3: TGCGCCAGCAGCCAAGTCACAGGAGCAGATACGCAGTATTTT. Amino acid sequence: CASSQVTGADTQYF.

This clonotype has only a few counts. This chain joins TRBV6-2 or TRBV6-3 and TRBJ2-7; TRBD2 aligns across 13 bases. The CDR3 consists of 14 residues. V was pared by 8 bases and J by 4 bases, with 5 bases of the junction left unmatched. The germline CDR1 and CDR2 sequences are MNHEY and SVGEGT. The CDR3: CASGRTSGRYEQYF. The CDR3 region has the DNA TGTGCCAGCGGACGGACTAGCGGGAGATACGAGCAGTACTTC.

V is TRBV20-1 and J is TRBJ1-2; D might be TRBD1 (6 bases). Deletions cut 5 bases from V and 5 bases from J, with 15 bases between. In germline, CDR1 is DFQATT, CDR2 SNEGSKA (reference sequence). The CDR3 sequence is 13 residues long. CDR3 nucleotides: TGCAGTGCTCTCAGTCCAGGGGAGTATGGCTACACCTTC. Amino acids: CSALSPGEYGYTF.

The rearrangement joins TRBV7-9 to TRBJ1-1, with TRBD1 as a possible D gene (5 bases). The CDR3 has 15 residues. The V end lost 5 bases, the J end lost 1 base, and 14 bases lay between the germline ends. The germline V gene has CDR1 SEHNR and CDR2 FQNEAQ (reference sequence). CDR3 DNA: TGTGCCAGCAGCCCCGGGGGGGGGACGAACACTGAAGCTTTCTTT. It is translated as CASSPGGGTNTEAFF.

The chain links TRBV5-4 to TRBJ1-3; 7 nucleotides line up with TRBD1. The CDR3 contains 14 residues. The junction had 5 bases not matched to a gene; V was cut back by 4 bases and J by 4 bases. Germline assignment: CDR1 SGHNT and CDR2 YYREEE (reference sequence). The CDR3 nucleotides are TGTGCCAGCAGCGATTTACAGGGGGGAAACACCATATATTTT. Amino acid sequence: CASSDLQGGNTIYF.

The chain recombines TRBV7-9 with TRBJ2-2; a possible D gene is TRBD1 (5 bases). The germline CDR1 and CDR2 sequences are SEHNR and FQNEAQ (reference sequence). V lost 5 bases, J lost 0 bases, and 16 bases lay in between. This CDR3 has 17 amino acids. CDR3 sequence: CASSPRGQSPNTGELFF. The CDR3 DNA sequence: TGTGCCAGCAGCCCAAGGGGCCAGTCTCCGAACACCGGGGAGCTGTTTTTT.

The V gene is TRBV6-5, the J gene TRBJ2-3; D not certain. Germline V gene sequence: CDR1 MNHEY, CDR2 SVGAGI. V was clipped by 2 bases and J by 0 bases, with 18 bases between them. CDR3 size: 18 residues. The CDR3 protein is CASSYATVLGLSTDTQYF. DNA of the CDR3: TGTGCCAGCAGTTACGCGACGGTTCTGGGGTTAAGCACAGATACGCAGTATTTT.

The rearrangement links TRBV5-1 to TRBJ2-7; 7 nucleotides agree with TRBD1. Germline-derived CDR1 and CDR2 are SGHRS and YFSETQ. V was clipped by 2 bases and J by 2 bases; unmatched bases: 7. This CDR3 has 15 amino acids. CDR3 residues: CASSLTGTDTYEQYF. The CDR3 nucleotides are TGCGCCAGCAGCTTAACCGGGACAGATACCTACGAGCAGTACTTC.

This clonotype has only a few counts. The rearrangement links TRBV19 to TRBJ2-3; TRBD1 matches 8 bases. There are 16 residues in the CDR3. With V trimmed by 5 bases and J by 5 bases, 12 bases remained unmatched. Germline CDR1 reads LNHDA; CDR2 reads SQIVND (reference sequence). CDR3 in DNA: TGTGCCAGTAGTCCCGCCGCAGGGGGCGCAGTAGATACGCAGTATTTT. Protein: CASSPAAGGAVDTQYF.

This chain uses TRBV20-1 with TRBJ1-5; unclear D gene. With 2 bases removed from V and 3 bases from J, the gap between germline ends came to 11 bases. This CDR3 comprises 14 residues. In germline, CDR1 is DFQATT, CDR2 SNEGSKA (reference sequence). CDR3 bases: TGCAGTGCTAGAAGCCCGGTCTCCAATCAGCCCCAGCATTTT. Amino acids: CSARSPVSNQPQHF.

The chain joins TRBV20-1 to TRBJ1-6; 9 bases agree with TRBD1. The V gene's germline CDR1 is DFQATT and CDR2 SNEGSKA (reference sequence). V dropped 1 base and J dropped 7; count of bases not matched to a gene: 11. The CDR3 is made up of 17 amino acids. CDR3 residues: CSARAFPGQGLNSPLHF. CDR3 DNA sequence: TGCAGTGCTAGAGCCTTCCCGGGACAGGGCCTCAATTCACCCCTCCACTTT.